This T cell receptor (beta chain) came from a study of CD8 T cells in ankylosing spondylitis. Overall study findings and caveats: Reactive arthritis synovial fluid and blood previously showed some of these motif variants. Ankylosing spondylitis blood appeared to be characterized by a TCR beta motif of eight highly homologous variants.

For this clonotype: Antigen specificity is unknown.

Generation of TCR beta libraries employed quantitative 5'-RACE incorporating molecular barcodes. TCRdb processed the 5' RACE reads anew with MiXCR; each CDR3 protein has one entry. The sample lists 470,000 or so distinct CDR3 sequences; roughly 27% were seen once. CDR1 is SGHRS and CDR2 is YFSETQ in the germline V gene. This CDR3 spans 14 amino acids. With 4 bases clipped from V and 2 bases from J, the junction kept 4 bases outside the gene matches. The sequencing input was blood, either unsorted or a sorted T cell fraction (not recorded which). The receptor was derived from a male donor with ankylosing spondylitis. The chain combines TRBV5-1 with TRBJ2-5; 8 nucleotides match TRBD2. The CDR3 DNA reads TGCGCCAGCAGCACAGCGGGAGCACAAGAGACCCAGTACTTC. Amino acids: CASSTAGAQETQYF.